The 12 T cell receptor beta chains below come from one sample, sequenced in a study of T cells after yellow fever vaccination. TCRdb re-called the 5' RACE reads through MiXCR, storing one row per CDR3 protein. This sample has 250,000 to 300,000 distinct CDR3 sequences, with around 5.3% found just once. Sequenced here: CD4+ T cells sorted from PBMCs, sampled on the day of the yellow fever booster vaccination. All receptors derive from a man between 18 and 29 years old who received the YFV17D yellow fever vaccine.

This clonotype appeared a few times. This chain links TRBV6-1 with TRBJ2-5, with 13 bases that match TRBD2. Looked up from germline, CDR1 is MNHNS and CDR2 is SASEGT. Trimming cost V 5 bases and J 5 bases; bases outside gene matches: 8. The CDR3 is 16 amino acids. CDR3 in DNA: TGTGCCAGCAGTTGGACTAGCGGGGGCCTTGGGGAGACCCAGTACTTC. Translated: CASSWTSGGLGETQYF.

At least ten counts were recorded for this clonotype. A read error may explain this, as a much larger clone is one base away. V gene TRBV15 combines with J gene TRBJ2-3; D not certain. CDR1 is LNHNV and CDR2 is YYDKDF in the germline V gene (reference sequence). V was trimmed by 0 bases and J by 6 bases, leaving 4 bases between them. This CDR3 has 12 residues. CDR3 protein: CATSRDKDTQYF. DNA of the CDR3: TGTGCCACCAGCAGAGATAAGGATACGCAGTATTTT.

This clonotype was detected many times. The chain carries TRBV24-1 and TRBJ2-3; D ambiguous. The CDR3 is 13 amino acids. The germline gives CDR1 KGHDR, CDR2 SFDVKD. V lost 6 bases and J 6 bases, leaving 12 bases between the germline ends. CDR3: CATSRPVADTQYF. The CDR3 bases are TGTGCCACCAGTAGACCCGTCGCGGATACGCAGTATTTT.

This clonotype has just a few counts. V and J are TRBV6-5 and TRBJ1-5, with D maybe TRBD1 (6 bases). Between the trimmed V and J ends, which lost 0 bases and 3 bases, there was a span of 9 bases. This CDR3 contains 15 residues. Germline lookup yields CDR1 MNHEY and CDR2 SVGAGI. In nucleotides, the CDR3 is TGTGCCAGCAGTTACTCGTGGGGGCTCAATCAGCCCCAGCATTTT. Translated: CASSYSWGLNQPQHF.

This clonotype was seen many times. This sequence joins TRBV4-3 and TRBJ1-6; D not certain. The CDR3 contains 13 residues. Trimming took 0 bases from V and 11 from J, leaving 8 bases between them. Germline V gene data show CDR1 as LGHNA and CDR2 as YSLEER. The CDR3 sequence is CASSQEPGTPLHF. The CDR3 DNA follows: TGCGCCAGCAGCCAAGAGCCGGGGACACCCCTCCACTTT.

The chain joins TRBV19 to TRBJ1-2; D may be TRBD1 (5 bases). The V gene's germline CDR1 is LNHDA and CDR2 SQIVND (reference sequence). The V gene lost 3 bases and the J gene lost 4 bases, with 6 bases spanning the gap. The CDR3 is made up of 12 amino acids. The CDR3 coding sequence is TGTGCCAGTAGTATCCAGGGCTATGGCTACACCTTC. Protein sequence: CASSIQGYGYTF.

This chain uses TRBV5-1 with TRBJ2-2; 14 nucleotides agree with TRBD2. Germline V gives CDR1 SGHRS, CDR2 YFSETQ. The CDR3 runs 16 residues. J gave up 6 bases and V 4 bases, and 5 bases lay outside the gene matches. CDR3 amino acids: CASSLGTSGGSGELFF. The CDR3 coding sequence is TGCGCCAGCAGCCTCGGGACTAGCGGGGGCTCCGGGGAGCTGTTTTTT.

This clonotype was seen more than once but under ten times. The CDR3 sequence is CASMPRAGAEAFF. CDR3 DNA sequence: TGTGCCAGTATGCCCAGGGCCGGGGCTGAAGCTTTCTTT. The V call is TRBV19, the J call TRBJ1-1; tentative D call: TRBD1 (5 bases). Trimming took off 7 bases at V and 6 bases at J, with 15 bases between the two ends. CDR1 and CDR2 (germline): LNHDA, SQIVND (reference sequence). CDR3 length: 13 amino acids.

This chain joins TRBV3-1 and TRBJ2-2, with a weak D call TRBD2 (5 bases). The V gene's germline CDR1 is LGHDT and CDR2 YNNKEL (reference sequence). This CDR3 is built from 15 residues. Trimming removed 4 bases at V and 2 bases at J, with 11 bases between. The CDR3 region has the DNA TGTGCCAGCAGCCGAGGGTCGTATAACACCGGGGAGCTGTTTTTT. Protein: CASSRGSYNTGELFF.

This clonotype was seen ten or more times. The J gene is TRBJ2-5, the V gene TRBV5-5; D gene unclear. The CDR3 runs 16 residues. CDR1 is SGHKS and CDR2 is YYEKEE in the germline V gene (reference sequence). V was shortened by 4 bases and J by 2 bases, with 18 bases between the two germline ends. CDR3 sequence reads: CASSRPSVEPQETQYF. The CDR3 bases are TGTGCCAGCAGCCGACCTTCGGTCGAGCCTCAAGAGACCCAGTACTTC.

The V gene is TRBV28, the J gene TRBJ1-1, with 7 bases lining up with TRBD1. CDR3 length: 16 residues. Germline assignment: CDR1 MDHEN and CDR2 SYDVKM. V trimming: 7 bases; J trimming: 1 base; junction bases outside the gene matches: 12. DNA of the CDR3: TGTGCCAGCACCTTCAGGGGGGCGTTTGAGAACACTGAAGCTTTCTTT. It codes for CASTFRGAFENTEAFF.

The genes are TRBV7-2 and TRBJ2-7, with D possibly matching TRBD2 (5 bases). The CDR3 has 13 amino acids. V gave up 10 bases and J gave up 1 base, with 14 bases separating them. Germline CDR1 is SGHTA and CDR2 is FQGNSA. The CDR3 coding sequence is TGTGCCACCCGCTTGGACTTATCCTACGAGCAGTACTTC. This encodes CATRLDLSYEQYF.